The 16 T cell receptor beta chains below were found in one sample sequenced in a study of shared clonotypes between healthy human individuals. Here immunoSEQ multiplex PCR was the method, and the copy in TCRdb shows in-frame clones only, minus some. The table records 950,000 to 1,100,000 clones, roughly 74% of them present only once. The specimen sequenced was memory CD4+ T cells from PBMCs. The subset was: CD45RA-negative fraction. The receptors originated from a man aged 18 to 30 in good health. Some clones in this sample may be carry-over from other donors' samples.

The rearrangement joins TRBV7-9 to TRBJ2-6, with D possibly matching TRBD1 (6 bases). CDR1 is SEHNR, CDR2 FQNEAQ, per germline (reference sequence). This CDR3 has 16 amino acids. Trimming cost V 1 base and J 2 bases, with 9 bases left between them. In nucleotides, the CDR3 is TGTGCCAGCAGCTTAGTTAGGGGGACTGGGGCCAACGTCCTGACTTTC. Translation: CASSLVRGTGANVLTF.

The chain employs TRBV28 and TRBJ1-2; D possibly corresponds to TRBD1 (6 bases). This CDR3 has 12 residues. Trimming shortened V by 5 bases and J by 8 bases, and 12 bases separated the two germline ends. Germline V lookup: CDR1 MDHEN, CDR2 SYDVKM. CDR3 region: CASSQGRGGYTF. For the CDR3, the DNA is TGTGCCAGCAGTCAGGGCAGGGGCGGCTACACCTTC.

This chain uses TRBV27 with TRBJ1-1; possibly TRBD1 for D (5 bases). V lost 1 base and J 6 bases, leaving 9 bases between the germline ends. CDR1 MNHEY and CDR2 SMNVEV come from the germline V gene (reference sequence). The CDR3 is 13 amino acids. The CDR3 sequence is CASSLWPGAEAFF. The CDR3 DNA sequence: TGTGCCAGCAGTTTATGGCCGGGGGCTGAAGCTTTCTTT.

This clone was detected only a few times. A read error may account for a junction end that differs from germline. The rearrangement uses TRBV20-1 and TRBJ2-7; 12 bases agree with TRBD2. The CDR3 has 11 amino acids. Germline V lookup: CDR1 DFQATT, CDR2 SNEGSKA (reference sequence). CDR3 bases: TGCAGTGCTCACCTAGCGGGAGGGGACTCCTTC. It encodes CSAHLAGGDSF.

The V call is TRBV7-8, the J call TRBJ2-7; D is possibly TRBD2 (6 bases). Germline V CDR1 and CDR2: SGHVS, FQNEAQ. V lost 5 bases, J lost 6 bases, and 23 bases lay in between. The CDR3 consists of 16 residues. The CDR3 protein is CASSLFGAGLAGEQYF. For the CDR3, the DNA is TGTGCCAGCAGCCTGTTCGGGGCGGGACTGGCAGGCGAGCAGTACTTC.

The chain employs TRBV7-8 and TRBJ2-7, with D tentatively TRBD1 (5 bases). CDR3 length: 16 residues. The V end lost 1 base, the J end lost 0 bases, and 13 bases lay between the germline ends. Germline V gene data show CDR1 as SGHVS and CDR2 as FQNEAQ. CDR3 DNA sequence: TGTGCCAGCAGCTTAGTACAGGTGGGGCTCTCCTACGAGCAGTACTTC. This sequence encodes CASSLVQVGLSYEQYF. The variable domain in full, completed from reference TRBV7-8 and TRBJ2-7, reads GAGVSQSPRYKVAKRGQDVALRCDPISGHVSLFWYQQALGQGPEFLTYFQNEAQLDKSGLPSDRFFAERPEGSVSTLKIQRTQQEDSAVYLCASSLVQVGLSYEQYFGPGTRLTVT.

CDR3 in DNA: TGTGCCAGCAGTGAAGGCCCCAAGCAGTACTTC. Residues: CASSEGPKQYF. The rearrangement joins TRBV2 to TRBJ2-7; D is undetermined. Germline CDR1 reads SNHLY; CDR2 reads FYNNEI. Trimming took 1 base from V and 8 from J, leaving 6 bases between them. There are 11 residues in the CDR3. The entire variable domain, with the rest obtained from reference TRBV2 and TRBJ2-7, is as follows: EPEVTQTPSHQVTQMGQEVILRCVPISNHLYFYWYRQILGQKVEFLVSFYNNEISEKSEIFDDQFSVERPDGSNFTLKIRSTKLEDSAMYFCASSEGPKQYFGPGTRLTVT.

The V gene is TRBV18, the J gene TRBJ1-1, with 11 bases aligning to TRBD1. This CDR3 has 14 residues. Trimming at V came to 4 bases and at J to 4 bases, leaving 2 bases not matched to a gene. Germline V gene sequence: CDR1 KGHSH, CDR2 LQKENI. CDR3 sequence: CASSQGQGATEAFF. The CDR3 DNA is TGTGCCAGCTCACAAGGACAGGGGGCCACTGAAGCTTTCTTT.

The chain recombines TRBV5-1 with TRBJ2-5, with D possibly TRBD2 on 5 matching bases. Germline V gives CDR1 SGHRS, CDR2 YFSETQ. The CDR3 consists of 15 residues. V was trimmed by 2 bases and J by 5 bases, leaving 16 bases between them. This chain's CDR3 is CASSFGSRRLETQYF. CDR3 nucleotides: TGCGCCAGCAGCTTCGGGTCGCGGAGGTTGGAGACCCAGTACTTC.

V gene TRBV5-1 combines with J gene TRBJ2-7, with D hard to call. V lost 2 bases and J 2 bases, leaving 8 bases between the germline ends. Germline CDR1 reads SGHRS; CDR2 reads YFSETQ. The CDR3 loop spans 13 amino acids. CDR3 region: CASSLGRTYEQYF. CDR3 bases: TGCGCCAGCAGCTTAGGCAGGACCTACGAGCAGTACTTC. Combining the CDR3 with reference TRBV5-1 and TRBJ2-7 gives the whole variable domain KAGVTQTPRYLIKTRGQQVTLSCSPISGHRSVSWYQQTPGQGLQFLFEYFSETQRNKGNFPGRFSGRQFSNSRSEMNVSTLELGDSALYLCASSLGRTYEQYFGPGTRLTVT.

This clone was counted between two and nine times. The rearrangement uses TRBV29-1 and TRBJ1-2; the D is unclear. Trimming cost V 6 bases and J 4 bases, with 18 bases left between them. The CDR3 is 14 amino acids. Per the germline V gene, CDR1 is SQVTM and CDR2 is ANQGSEA. The CDR3 DNA follows: TGCAGCGTCCTTCCCGATGCTGGAAGCTATGGCTACACCTTC. Its translation is CSVLPDAGSYGYTF.

The gene calls are TRBV10-3 and TRBJ2-5; 13 nucleotides match TRBD2. The germline V gene has CDR1 ENHRY and CDR2 SYGVKD. This CDR3 region has 21 residues. V shed 2 bases, J shed 4 bases, and the junction held 19 bases outside the gene matches. CDR3 nucleotide sequence: TGTGCCATCAGTGAGCGACTAGCGGGAGGCGTGACCGCGGGGATTGGAGAGACCCAGTACTTC. Protein product: CAISERLAGGVTAGIGETQYF.

This chain joins TRBV18 and TRBJ1-1; 9 bases are a match to TRBD1. The CDR3 totals 12 residues. The germline CDR1 and CDR2 sequences are KGHSH and LQKENI. Trimming took 1 base from V and 14 from J; bases not matched to a gene: 5. CDR3 region: CASSPRTGGSFF. Written as DNA, the CDR3 is TGTGCCAGCTCACCACGTACAGGGGGCAGCTTCTTT.

As concerns this clone: This CDR3 is also generated by other DNA sequences in the sample. The chain employs TRBV28 and TRBJ1-1; possibly TRBD1 for D (5 bases). The germline V gene has CDR1 MDHEN and CDR2 SYDVKM. The CDR3 length is 13 residues. V lost 5 bases and J lost 1, with 8 bases in between. CDR3 sequence (DNA): TGTGCCAGCAGTCAGGGCGGGAACACTGAAGCTTTCTTT. This sequence encodes CASSQGGNTEAFF.

This clone was picked up one time. This chain connects TRBV2 to TRBJ1-1; D is perhaps TRBD1 (5 bases). The CDR3 covers 11 residues. Germline V lookup: CDR1 SNHLY, CDR2 FYNNEI. Trimming removed 8 bases from V and 8 bases from J, with 12 bases in between. CDR3 protein: CASLGAVEAFF. In DNA, the CDR3 is TGTGCCAGCCTAGGGGCGGTCGAAGCTTTCTTT.

The chain uses TRBV7-2 and TRBJ2-7; 11 bases fit TRBD2. The CDR3 has 17 amino acids. From germline, CDR1 is SGHTA and CDR2 FQGNSA. J lost 5 bases, V lost 1 base, and 10 bases had no gene match. The CDR3 nucleotides read TGTGCCAGCAGCTTAGTGGGTAGCGGGAGGGCCCTCGACGAGCAGTACTTC. This sequence encodes CASSLVGSGRALDEQYF.